Listed here is a single TCR beta chain. The study recruited exposed participants who had met a COVID-19 case within 2 weeks before entry. This entry comes from a study of blood T cell repertoires in COVID-19. Some clones are missing from TCRdb's copy, which holds only in-frame ones; the method was immunoSEQ multiplex PCR. This sample carries a few hundred thousand clones, roughly 85% of them seen once, and the ten largest clones take just over 6.5%. Germline CDR1 SGHRS, CDR2 YFSETQ. Trimming removed 7 bases at V and 1 base at J, with 8 bases between. This CDR3 contains 13 residues. Material: PBMCs or T cells enriched from blood (not recorded which). J is TRBJ2-2 and V is TRBV5-1; D is perhaps TRBD1 (5 bases). The sequence came from a woman in her fifties or sixties who had been exposed to COVID-19. This chain's CDR3 is CASGQGNTGELFF. The CDR3 DNA is TGCGCCAGCGGGCAGGGGAACACCGGGGAGCTGTTTTTT.